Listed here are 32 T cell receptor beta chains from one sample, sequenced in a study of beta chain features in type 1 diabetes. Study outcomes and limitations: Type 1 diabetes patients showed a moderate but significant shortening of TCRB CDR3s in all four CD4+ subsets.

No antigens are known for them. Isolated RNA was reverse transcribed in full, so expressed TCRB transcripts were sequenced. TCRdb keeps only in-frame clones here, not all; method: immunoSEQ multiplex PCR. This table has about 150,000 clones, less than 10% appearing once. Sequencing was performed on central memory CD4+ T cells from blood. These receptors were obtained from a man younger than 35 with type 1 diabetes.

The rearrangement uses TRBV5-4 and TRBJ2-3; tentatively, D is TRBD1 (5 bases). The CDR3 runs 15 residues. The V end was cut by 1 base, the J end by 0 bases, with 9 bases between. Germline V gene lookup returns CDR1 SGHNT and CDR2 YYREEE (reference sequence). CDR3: CASSLRQLSTDTQYF. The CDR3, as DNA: TGTGCCAGCAGCTTGCGACAGCTTAGCACAGATACGCAGTATTTT.

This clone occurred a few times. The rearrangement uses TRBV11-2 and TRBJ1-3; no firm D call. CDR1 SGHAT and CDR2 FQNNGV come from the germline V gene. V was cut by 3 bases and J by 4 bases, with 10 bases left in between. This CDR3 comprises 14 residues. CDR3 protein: CASSLSFPGNTIYF. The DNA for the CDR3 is TGTGCCAGCAGCTTGAGTTTCCCCGGAAACACCATATATTTT. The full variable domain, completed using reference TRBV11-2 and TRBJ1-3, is EAGVAQSPRYKIIEKRQSVAFWCNPISGHATLYWYQQILGQGPKLLIQFQNNGVVDDSQLPKDRFSAERLKGVDSTLKIQPAKLEDSAVYLCASSLSFPGNTIYFGEGSWLTVV.

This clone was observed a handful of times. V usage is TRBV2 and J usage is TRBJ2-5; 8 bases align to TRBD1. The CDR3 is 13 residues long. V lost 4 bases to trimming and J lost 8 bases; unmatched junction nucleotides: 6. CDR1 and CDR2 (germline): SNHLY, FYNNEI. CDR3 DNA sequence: TGTGCCAGCAGTGCGGACAGGGAACTCACCCAGTACTTC. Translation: CASSADRELTQYF.

The CDR3 sequence: CAAQAGTSPDTQYF. CDR3 DNA: TGTGCCGCCCAAGCCGGGACTAGCCCGGATACGCAGTATTTT. This chain links TRBV28 with TRBJ2-3, with 9 bases aligning to TRBD2. CDR3 length equals 14 residues. The trim removed 11 bases at V and 6 bases at J, leaving 12 bases unmatched. Germline V gives CDR1 MDHEN, CDR2 SYDVKM.

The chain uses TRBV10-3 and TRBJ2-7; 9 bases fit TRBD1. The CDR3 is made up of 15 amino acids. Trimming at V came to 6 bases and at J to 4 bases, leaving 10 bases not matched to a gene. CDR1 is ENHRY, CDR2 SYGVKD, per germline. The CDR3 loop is CAISSSWDRVYEQYF. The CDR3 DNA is TGTGCCATCAGCTCTTCCTGGGACAGGGTGTACGAGCAGTACTTC.

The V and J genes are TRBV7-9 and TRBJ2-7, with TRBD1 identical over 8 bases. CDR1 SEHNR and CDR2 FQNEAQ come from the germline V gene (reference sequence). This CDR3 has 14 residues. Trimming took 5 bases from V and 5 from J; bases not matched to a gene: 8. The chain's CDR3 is CASSPDRVAHEQYF. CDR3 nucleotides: TGTGCCAGCAGCCCGGACAGGGTGGCCCACGAGCAGTACTTC.

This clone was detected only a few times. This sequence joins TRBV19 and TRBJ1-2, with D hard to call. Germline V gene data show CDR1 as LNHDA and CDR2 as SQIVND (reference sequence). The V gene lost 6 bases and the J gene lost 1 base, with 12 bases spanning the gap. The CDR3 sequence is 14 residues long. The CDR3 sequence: CASRPDHLNYGYTF. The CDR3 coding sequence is TGTGCCAGTAGACCAGATCATCTTAACTATGGCTACACCTTC.

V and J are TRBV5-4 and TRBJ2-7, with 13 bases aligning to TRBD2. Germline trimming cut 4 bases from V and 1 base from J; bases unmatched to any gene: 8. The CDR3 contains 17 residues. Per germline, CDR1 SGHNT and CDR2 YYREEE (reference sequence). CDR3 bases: TGTGCCAGCAGCAGGAGCGGACTAGCGGGGGAGTCCTACGAGCAGTACTTC. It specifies CASSRSGLAGESYEQYF.

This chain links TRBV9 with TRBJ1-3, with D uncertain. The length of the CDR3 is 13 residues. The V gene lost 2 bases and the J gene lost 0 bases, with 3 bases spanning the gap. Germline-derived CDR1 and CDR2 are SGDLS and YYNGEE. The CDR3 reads CASSVSSGNTIYF. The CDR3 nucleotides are TGTGCCAGCAGCGTTAGCTCTGGAAACACCATATATTTT. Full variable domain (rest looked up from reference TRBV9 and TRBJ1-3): DSGVTQTPKHLITATGQRVTLRCSPRSGDLSVYWYQQSLDQGLQFLIQYYNGEERAKGNILERFSAQQFPDLHSELNLSSLELGDSALYFCASSVSSGNTIYFGEGSWLTVV.

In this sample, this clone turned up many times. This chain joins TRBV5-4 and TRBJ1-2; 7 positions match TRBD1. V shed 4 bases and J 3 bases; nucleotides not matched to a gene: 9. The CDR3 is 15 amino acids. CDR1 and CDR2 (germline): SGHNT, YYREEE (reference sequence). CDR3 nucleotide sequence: TGTGCCAGCAGCCTCCGGGACAGCATCTACTATGGCTACACCTTC. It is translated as CASSLRDSIYYGYTF.

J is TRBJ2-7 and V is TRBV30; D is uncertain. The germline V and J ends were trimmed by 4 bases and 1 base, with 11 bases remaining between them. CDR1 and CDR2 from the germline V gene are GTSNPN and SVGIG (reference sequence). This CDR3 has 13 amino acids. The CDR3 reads CAWTPEVSYEQYF. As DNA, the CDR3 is TGTGCCTGGACCCCCGAGGTTTCCTACGAGCAGTACTTC.

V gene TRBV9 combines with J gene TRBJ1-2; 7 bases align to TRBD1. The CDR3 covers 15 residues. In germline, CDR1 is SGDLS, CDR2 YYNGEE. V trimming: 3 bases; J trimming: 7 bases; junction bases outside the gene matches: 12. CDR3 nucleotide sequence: TGTGCCAGCAGCGCGATGACCGGGACAGCCACTGGCTACACCTTC. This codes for CASSAMTGTATGYTF.

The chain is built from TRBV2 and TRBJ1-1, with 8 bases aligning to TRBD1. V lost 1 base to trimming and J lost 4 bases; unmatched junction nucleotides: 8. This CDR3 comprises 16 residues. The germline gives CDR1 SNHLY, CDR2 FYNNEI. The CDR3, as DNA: TGTGCCAGCAGTGAAGGCGGCAGGGGGCCAGGCACTGAAGCTTTCTTT. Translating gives CASSEGGRGPGTEAFF.

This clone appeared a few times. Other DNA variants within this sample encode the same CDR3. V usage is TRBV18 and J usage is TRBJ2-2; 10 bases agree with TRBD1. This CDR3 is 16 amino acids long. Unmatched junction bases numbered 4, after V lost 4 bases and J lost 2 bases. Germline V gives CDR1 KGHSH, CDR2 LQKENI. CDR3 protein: CASSRTGGSNTGELFF. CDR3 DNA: TGTGCCAGCTCACGGACAGGGGGATCCAACACCGGGGAGCTGTTTTTT.

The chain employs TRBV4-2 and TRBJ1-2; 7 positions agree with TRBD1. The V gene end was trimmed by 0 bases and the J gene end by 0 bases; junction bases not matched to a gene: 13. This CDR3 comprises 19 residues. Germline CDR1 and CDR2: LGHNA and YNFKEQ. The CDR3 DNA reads TGTGCCAGCAGCCAAGATTCAGTTGCAGGGGGTAGGGCTAACTATGGCTACACCTTC. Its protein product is CASSQDSVAGGRANYGYTF.

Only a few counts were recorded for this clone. CDR3 sequence (DNA): TGTGCCAGCAGCCTGAACCTAGCTCAGGAGACCCAGTACTTC. It specifies CASSLNLAQETQYF. The chain joins TRBV9 to TRBJ2-5, with D perhaps matching TRBD2 (5 bases). Germline V gene lookup returns CDR1 SGDLS and CDR2 YYNGEE. The CDR3 contains 14 residues. V gave up 4 bases and J gave up 5 bases, with 15 bases separating them.

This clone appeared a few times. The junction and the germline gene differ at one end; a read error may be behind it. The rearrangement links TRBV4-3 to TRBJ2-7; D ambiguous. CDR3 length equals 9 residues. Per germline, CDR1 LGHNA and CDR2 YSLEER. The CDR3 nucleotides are TGCGCCAGCAGCCAAGATAGAGAGTTC. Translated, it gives CASSQDREF.

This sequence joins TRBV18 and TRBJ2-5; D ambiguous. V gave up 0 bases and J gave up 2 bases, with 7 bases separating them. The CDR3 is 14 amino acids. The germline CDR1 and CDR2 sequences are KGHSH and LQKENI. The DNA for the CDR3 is TGTGCCAGCTCACCACCTGCGAAACAAGAGACCCAGTACTTC. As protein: CASSPPAKQETQYF.

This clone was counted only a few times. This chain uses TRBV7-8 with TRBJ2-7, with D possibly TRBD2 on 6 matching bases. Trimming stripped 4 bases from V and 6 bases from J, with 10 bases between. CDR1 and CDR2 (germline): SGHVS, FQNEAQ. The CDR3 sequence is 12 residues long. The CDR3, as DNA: TGTGCCAGCAGCTCTGGGGGGACCGAGCAGTACTTC. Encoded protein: CASSSGGTEQYF.

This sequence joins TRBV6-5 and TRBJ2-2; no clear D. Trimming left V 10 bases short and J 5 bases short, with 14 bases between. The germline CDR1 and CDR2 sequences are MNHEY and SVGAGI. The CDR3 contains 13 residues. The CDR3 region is CATHETRTGELFF. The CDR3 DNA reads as TGTGCCACCCACGAGACGAGGACCGGGGAGCTGTTTTTT.

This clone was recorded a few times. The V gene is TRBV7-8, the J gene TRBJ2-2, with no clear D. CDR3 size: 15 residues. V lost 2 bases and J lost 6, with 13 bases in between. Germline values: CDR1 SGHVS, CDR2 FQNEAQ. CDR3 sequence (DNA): TGTGCCAGCAGCTTAAACACACCGCCATCCGGGGAGCTGTTTTTT. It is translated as CASSLNTPPSGELFF.

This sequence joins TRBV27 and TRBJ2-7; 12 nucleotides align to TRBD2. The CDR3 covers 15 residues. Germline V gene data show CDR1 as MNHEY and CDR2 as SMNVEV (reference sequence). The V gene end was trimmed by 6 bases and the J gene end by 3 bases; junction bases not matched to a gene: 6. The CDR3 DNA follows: TGTGCCAGCAGACGGACGGGACTAGCGGGCTACGAGCAGTACTTC. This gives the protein CASRRTGLAGYEQYF.

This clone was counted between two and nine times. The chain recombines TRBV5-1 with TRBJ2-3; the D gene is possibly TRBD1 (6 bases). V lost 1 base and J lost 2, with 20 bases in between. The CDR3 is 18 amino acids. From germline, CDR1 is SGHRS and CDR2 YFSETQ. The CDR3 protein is CASSLPEQGRALTDTQYF. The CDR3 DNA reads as TGCGCCAGCAGCTTGCCGGAACAGGGAAGAGCCCTCACAGATACGCAGTATTTT.

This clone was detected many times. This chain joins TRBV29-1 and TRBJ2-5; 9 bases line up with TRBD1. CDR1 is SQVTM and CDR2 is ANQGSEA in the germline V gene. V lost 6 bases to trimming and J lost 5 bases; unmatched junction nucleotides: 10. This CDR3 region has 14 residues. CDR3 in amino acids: CSVSGTGLGETQYF. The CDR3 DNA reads TGCAGCGTGTCCGGGACAGGGTTGGGGGAGACCCAGTACTTC.

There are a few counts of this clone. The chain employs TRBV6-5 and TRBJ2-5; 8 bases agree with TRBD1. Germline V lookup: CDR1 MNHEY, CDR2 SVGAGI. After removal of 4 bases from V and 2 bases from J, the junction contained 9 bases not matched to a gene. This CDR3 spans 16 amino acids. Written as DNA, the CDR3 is TGTGCCAGCAGTTCCAGACAGGGGCTGGGGCAAGAGACCCAGTACTTC. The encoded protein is CASSSRQGLGQETQYF.

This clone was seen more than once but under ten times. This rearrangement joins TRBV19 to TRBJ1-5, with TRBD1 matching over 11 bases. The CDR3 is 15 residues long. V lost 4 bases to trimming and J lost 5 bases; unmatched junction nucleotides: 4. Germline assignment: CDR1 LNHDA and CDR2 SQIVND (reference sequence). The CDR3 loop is CASSTRDRGDQPQHF. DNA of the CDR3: TGTGCCAGTAGTACCCGGGACAGGGGGGATCAGCCCCAGCATTTT.

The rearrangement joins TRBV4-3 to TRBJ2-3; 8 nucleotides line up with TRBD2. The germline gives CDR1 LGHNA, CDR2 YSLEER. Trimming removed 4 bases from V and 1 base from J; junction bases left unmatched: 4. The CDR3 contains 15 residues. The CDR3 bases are TGCGCCAGCAGCCCCGGGGGGGGAGGCACAGATACGCAGTATTTT. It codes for CASSPGGGGTDTQYF.

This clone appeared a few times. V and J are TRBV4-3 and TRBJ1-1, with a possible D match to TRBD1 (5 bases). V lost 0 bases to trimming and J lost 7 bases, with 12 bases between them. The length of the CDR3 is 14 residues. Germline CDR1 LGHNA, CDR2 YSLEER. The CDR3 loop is CASSQDPWGGEAFF. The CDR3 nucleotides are TGCGCCAGCAGCCAAGACCCTTGGGGGGGTGAAGCTTTCTTT.

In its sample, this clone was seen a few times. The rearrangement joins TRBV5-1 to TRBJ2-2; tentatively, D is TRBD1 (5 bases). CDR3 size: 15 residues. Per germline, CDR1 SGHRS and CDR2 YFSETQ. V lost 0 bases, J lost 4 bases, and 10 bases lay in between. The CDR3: CASSLAAGSTGELFF. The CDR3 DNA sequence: TGCGCCAGCAGCTTGGCGGCAGGGTCCACCGGGGAGCTGTTTTTT. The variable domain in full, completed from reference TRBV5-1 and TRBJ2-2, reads KAGVTQTPRYLIKTRGQQVTLSCSPISGHRSVSWYQQTPGQGLQFLFEYFSETQRNKGNFPGRFSGRQFSNSRSEMNVSTLELGDSALYLCASSLAAGSTGELFFGEGSRLTVL.

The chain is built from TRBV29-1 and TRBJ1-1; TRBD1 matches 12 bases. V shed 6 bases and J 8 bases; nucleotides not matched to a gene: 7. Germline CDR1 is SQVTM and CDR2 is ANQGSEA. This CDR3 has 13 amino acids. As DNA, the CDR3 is TGCAGCGTCGACCGGGACAGGGGGCGCGAAGCTTTCTTT. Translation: CSVDRDRGREAFF.

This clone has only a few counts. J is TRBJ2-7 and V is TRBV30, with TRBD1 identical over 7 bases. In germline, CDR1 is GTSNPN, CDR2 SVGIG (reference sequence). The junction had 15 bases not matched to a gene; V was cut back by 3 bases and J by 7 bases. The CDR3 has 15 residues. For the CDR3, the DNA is TGTGCCTGGAGGTTGACAGGGATCTCTTTTGGGGAGCAGTACTTC. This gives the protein CAWRLTGISFGEQYF.

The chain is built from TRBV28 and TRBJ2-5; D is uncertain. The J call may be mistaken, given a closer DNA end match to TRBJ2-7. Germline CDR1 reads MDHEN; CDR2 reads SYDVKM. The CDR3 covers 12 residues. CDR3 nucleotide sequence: TGTGCCAGCAGTCTGCTTTCGCACGAGCAGTACTTC. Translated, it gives CASSLLSHEQYF.